This passage covers 14 T cell receptor beta chains from one sample sequenced in a study of shared clonotypes between healthy human individuals. Terminally differentiated effector memory CD45RA+ cells were left out of the naive CD8 fraction, which was CD45RO-negative and positively selected for CCR7. Repertoires were generated with immunoSEQ multiplex PCR, while TCRdb's copy carries only in-frame clones and drops some. The sample shows around 1.9 million clones, 90% to 95% of them seen only once. Sequencing used naive CD8+ T cells from PBMCs. The origin of the receptors is a man between 18 and 35 years old in good health. Some clones in this sample may be carry-over from other donors' samples.

The chain is built from TRBV5-6 and TRBJ2-7; D gene uncertain. CDR1 and CDR2 (germline): SGHDT, YYEEEE. The CDR3 totals 15 residues. V lost 4 bases to trimming and J lost 2 bases, with 16 bases between them. CDR3 sequence: CASSTLTKLTYEQYF. The CDR3 DNA reads as TGTGCCAGCAGCACCCTCACTAAATTAACCTACGAGCAGTACTTC.

The rearrangement uses TRBV7-2 and TRBJ2-7, with a tentative D call TRBD2 (6 bases). Trimming removed 4 bases at V and 4 bases at J, with 11 bases between. Germline V gene data show CDR1 as SGHTA and CDR2 as FQGNSA. This CDR3 contains 13 residues. The CDR3 loop is CASSYGAGYEQYF. CDR3 nucleotide sequence: TGTGCCAGCAGCTACGGCGCGGGGTACGAGCAGTACTTC. Complete variable domain (other parts from reference TRBV7-2 and TRBJ2-7): GAGVSQSPSNKVTEKGKDVELRCDPISGHTALYWYRQSLGQGLEFLIYFQGNSAPDKSGLPSDRFSAERTGGSVSTLTIQRTQQEDSAVYLCASSYGAGYEQYFGPGTRLTVT.

To note about this clone: The same CDR3 can be traced to other DNA sequences in this sample. The chain links TRBV5-6 to TRBJ1-1; D gene uncertain. Germline CDR1 is SGHDT and CDR2 is YYEEEE. With 2 bases removed from V and 7 bases from J, the gap between germline ends came to 9 bases. The CDR3 is 12 amino acids. The CDR3, as DNA: TGTGCCAGCAGCTTAGGCCGAGGTGAAGCTTTCTTT. This encodes CASSLGRGEAFF.

The table lists this clone with a count of one. The chain employs TRBV28 and TRBJ2-5; D gene ambiguous. This CDR3 has 11 residues. CDR1 is MDHEN and CDR2 is SYDVKM in the germline V gene. Deletions cut 6 bases from V and 9 bases from J, with 11 bases between. The CDR3 DNA reads TGTGCCAGCAGCTGGACCGGGTCCCAGTACTTC. It is translated as CASSWTGSQYF.

V gene TRBV19 combines with J gene TRBJ2-1; the D gene is possibly TRBD2 (6 bases). V was shortened by 6 bases and J by 6 bases, with 12 bases between the two germline ends. The CDR3 totals 13 residues. Germline-derived CDR1 and CDR2 are LNHDA and SQIVND (reference sequence). The CDR3 DNA reads TGTGCCAGTAGCATAACTAGCTTCAATGAGCAGTTCTTC. It codes for CASSITSFNEQFF.

This rearrangement joins TRBV4-1 to TRBJ2-7; D may be TRBD2 (6 bases). Germline CDR1 reads MGHRA; CDR2 reads YSYEKL. This CDR3 spans 15 amino acids. V was clipped by 1 base and J by 3 bases, with 13 bases between them. This chain's CDR3 is CASSQGLGGIYEQYF. In nucleotides, the CDR3 is TGCGCCAGCAGCCAAGGTCTCGGGGGAATCTACGAGCAGTACTTC.

The chain combines TRBV10-3 with TRBJ2-3; 8 positions match TRBD1. The CDR3 spans 14 residues. Germline V gene lookup returns CDR1 ENHRY and CDR2 SYGVKD. The ends lost 3 bases at V and 7 bases at J; junction bases unmatched: 6. The CDR3 sequence is CAISEGTGPYTQYF. The DNA for the CDR3 is TGTGCCATCAGTGAAGGGACAGGACCTTATACGCAGTATTTT.

The chain is built from TRBV15 and TRBJ2-1, with a tentative D call TRBD2 (5 bases). Trimming left V 3 bases short and J 5 bases short, with 14 bases between. Looked up from germline, CDR1 is LNHNV and CDR2 is YYDKDF (reference sequence). The CDR3 loop spans 15 amino acids. CDR3 sequence (DNA): TGTGCCACCAGCAGCCGCGAGCGGATGAACAATGAGCAGTTCTTC. Its protein product is CATSSRERMNNEQFF.

The V and J genes are TRBV5-3 and TRBJ1-1; D perhaps matches TRBD1 (6 bases). TRBV5-3 is an ORF, with its function uncertain. V lost 2 bases and J 5 bases, leaving 16 bases between the germline ends. This CDR3 is built from 15 residues. Here the CDR3 DNA reads TGTGCCAGAAGCTTAAACAGTGAGGGGGAAACTGAAGCTTTCTTT. Its translation is CARSLNSEGETEAFF.

This clone appeared a few times. The chain couples TRBV19 to TRBJ1-5; no definite D call. Germline CDR1 and CDR2: LNHDA and SQIVND (reference sequence). V lost 8 bases and J lost 3, with 8 bases in between. CDR3 size: 12 residues. CDR3 sequence (DNA): TGTGCCAGTCAGGAGTTCAATCAGCCCCAGCATTTT. Encoded protein: CASQEFNQPQHF.

V and J are TRBV4-3 and TRBJ2-7; D is ambiguous. Germline assignment: CDR1 LGHNA and CDR2 YSLEER. With 0 bases removed from V and 4 bases from J, the gap between germline ends came to 13 bases. The CDR3 consists of 15 residues. The chain's CDR3 is CASSQERYRAYEQYF. The CDR3 coding sequence is TGCGCCAGCAGCCAAGAAAGATATCGGGCTTACGAGCAGTACTTC.

The chain recombines TRBV9 with TRBJ2-5; TRBD2 agrees at 7 bases. Germline V gene lookup returns CDR1 SGDLS and CDR2 YYNGEE. Trimming cost V 2 bases and J 1 base; bases outside gene matches: 14. The CDR3 has 18 residues. The CDR3 coding sequence is TGTGCCAGCAGCGTTGCCGTCTGGGGCGGGAGTCCCCAAGAGACCCAGTACTTC. Amino acid sequence: CASSVAVWGGSPQETQYF.

The rearrangement links TRBV10-3 to TRBJ1-2; TRBD1 is a possible D gene (5 bases). V was shortened by 6 bases and J by 0 bases, with 14 bases between the two germline ends. The CDR3 is 15 residues long. Germline assignment: CDR1 ENHRY and CDR2 SYGVKD. This chain's CDR3 is CAIRGDLVANYGYTF. CDR3 DNA sequence: TGTGCCATCAGAGGGGACCTTGTAGCTAACTATGGCTACACCTTC.

This clone has a single count. The rearrangement uses TRBV5-1 and TRBJ2-7; D unresolved. The V end lost 0 bases, the J end lost 6 bases, and 10 bases lay between the germline ends. CDR1 SGHRS and CDR2 YFSETQ come from the germline V gene. This CDR3 has 13 residues. DNA of the CDR3: TGCGCCAGCAGCTTGGCCGGGCTAGGCGAGCAGTACTTC. Translation gives CASSLAGLGEQYF.